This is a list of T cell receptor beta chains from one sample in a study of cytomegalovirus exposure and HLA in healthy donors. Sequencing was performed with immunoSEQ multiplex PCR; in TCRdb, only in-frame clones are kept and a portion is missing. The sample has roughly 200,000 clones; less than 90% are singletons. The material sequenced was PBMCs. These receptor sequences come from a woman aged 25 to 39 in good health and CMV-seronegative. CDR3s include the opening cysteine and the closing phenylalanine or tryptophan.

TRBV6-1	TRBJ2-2	CASRPVLGELFF
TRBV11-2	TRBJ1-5	CASSLGQGVAQPQHF
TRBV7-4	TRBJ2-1	CASSRLGLQISSYNEQFF
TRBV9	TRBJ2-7	CASSLGTSGTYEQYF
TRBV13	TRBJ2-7	CASSLGTGRPTEQYF
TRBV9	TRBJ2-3	CASSVGGGIEDTQYF
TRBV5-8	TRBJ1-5	CASSFYRGRDVHQPQHF
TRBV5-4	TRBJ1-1	CASSSVQGTEAFF
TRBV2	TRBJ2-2	CASWTGNTGELFF
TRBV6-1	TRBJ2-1	CASSDREPLAGARNEQFF
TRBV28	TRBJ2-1	CASSSPAPLRDNEQFF
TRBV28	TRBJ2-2	CASSFNNWQNTGELFF
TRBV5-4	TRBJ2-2	CASSLLPGGTGELFF
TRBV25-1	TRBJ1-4	CASSVGGWAEKLFF
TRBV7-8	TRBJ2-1	CASSPSGGRYNEQFF
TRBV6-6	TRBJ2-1	CASTTSFSGGYNEQFF
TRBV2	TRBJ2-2	CASSDSRAGELFF
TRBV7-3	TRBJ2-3	CASSLQASGGVDTQYF
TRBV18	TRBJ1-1	CASSLGPGAFTEAFF
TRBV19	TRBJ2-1	CASSSGGSSYNEQFF
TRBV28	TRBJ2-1	CASLGGNEQFF
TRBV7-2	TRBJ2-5	CASSAPPGTQYF